The clone carrying this TCR beta chain showed up just once. This record belongs to a study of shared clonotypes between healthy human individuals. Germline V gene sequence: CDR1 LNHDA, CDR2 SQIVND (reference sequence). The V gene lost 4 bases and the J gene lost 5 bases, with 12 bases spanning the gap. CDR3 length: 14 residues. TCRdb keeps only in-frame clones here, not all; method: immunoSEQ multiplex PCR. The sample holds about 600,000 clones, almost 97% seen once. The sample comprised naive CD4+ T cells sorted from blood. As to subset: CD45RA+ positively selected. This sequence originates from a woman aged 30 to 39 in good health. The rearrangement joins TRBV19 to TRBJ2-1; D is perhaps TRBD2 (5 bases). The CDR3 nucleotides are TGTGCCAGTAGTAAAACCGGACTGCACAATGAGCAGTTCTTC. As protein: CASSKTGLHNEQFF.